The 9 T cell receptor beta chains below were found in one sample sequenced in a study of control samples from healthy donors and cancer patients (dated by TCRdb to 2020 to 2022). The library came from the immunoSEQ multiplex PCR assay. TCRdb carries this immuneACCESS record with in-frame sequences only. Its versions omit some clonotypes, under half of them owing to an unresolved V gene in the studies checked, with the rest unexplained. The sample table contains some 71,000 clones; only one count was recorded for around 87% of them. 2% to 2.5% of the sample is taken by the ten largest. Sequencing input: PBMCs. The receptors derive from a woman aged 45-65 years with head and neck cancer.

The CDR3 loop is CASSLRLGSPLHF. In DNA, the CDR3 is TGTGCCAGCAGTCTTCGATTGGGTTCACCCCTCCACTTT. The gene calls are TRBV6-2 or TRBV6-3 and TRBJ1-6; D ambiguous. Trimming pared 5 bases from V and 9 bases from J, leaving 11 bases between. The length of the CDR3 is 13 residues. Germline assignment: CDR1 MNHEY and CDR2 SVGEGT.

This chain links TRBV7-9 with TRBJ2-7; TRBD1 agrees at 7 bases. V lost 6 bases to trimming and J lost 0 bases; unmatched junction nucleotides: 5. The CDR3 totals 14 residues. Germline CDR1 is SEHNR and CDR2 is FQNEAQ (reference sequence). The CDR3 spells CASRTGQNSYEQYF. The DNA of the CDR3 is TGTGCCAGCAGAACGGGACAGAACTCCTACGAGCAGTACTTC.

The CDR3 bases are TGTGCCAGCAGCAAGGAGCTTGTTTCCGTGGCAGCCTCTAACTATGGCTACACCTTC. Amino acids: CASSKELVSVAASNYGYTF. This sequence joins TRBV21-1 and TRBJ1-2. TRBV21-1 is noted as a pseudogene. This CDR3 spans 19 amino acids.

The V gene is TRBV7-2, the J gene TRBJ1-2; D might be TRBD1 (5 bases). The V gene lost 4 bases and the J gene lost 5 bases, with 14 bases spanning the gap. The CDR3 has 14 residues. Germline V gene sequence: CDR1 SGHTA, CDR2 FQGNSA. CDR3 nucleotides: TGTGCCAGCAGCTCCGGGACGGAGAAATATGGCTACACCTTC. This sequence encodes CASSSGTEKYGYTF.

V gene TRBV30 combines with J gene TRBJ1-6, with D tentatively TRBD1 (5 bases). The CDR3 is 13 residues long. Trimming took 2 bases from V and 5 from J, leaving 7 bases between them. Germline V gene data show CDR1 as GTSNPN and CDR2 as SVGIG (reference sequence). CDR3 nucleotide sequence: TGTGCCTGGAGTCTACAGGATAATTCACCCCTCCACTTT. Translation: CAWSLQDNSPLHF.

The V and J genes are TRBV15 and TRBJ2-7, with TRBD1 matching over 8 bases. The CDR3 runs to 18 residues. Losses at the gene ends were 0 bases for V and 2 bases for J; bases not matched to a gene: 12. The germline V gene has CDR1 LNHNV and CDR2 YYDKDF (reference sequence). CDR3 region: CATSRDRQGPSQPYEQYF. Here the CDR3 DNA reads TGTGCCACCAGCAGAGATAGACAGGGGCCATCCCAACCCTACGAGCAGTACTTC.

The rearrangement uses TRBV5-1 and TRBJ2-5; D is undetermined. The CDR3 sequence is 13 residues long. The germline CDR1 and CDR2 sequences are SGHRS and YFSETQ. The V end was cut by 4 bases, the J end by 5 bases, with 12 bases between. The CDR3 DNA reads as TGCGCCAGCAGCCCGTCCCCCTCCGAGACCCAGTACTTC. Translation: CASSPSPSETQYF.

In this sample, this clone turned up a few times. The chain recombines TRBV9 with TRBJ1-1; perhaps TRBD1 as D (5 bases). Deletions cut 0 bases from V and 2 bases from J, with 14 bases between. In germline, CDR1 is SGDLS, CDR2 YYNGEE. The CDR3 has 16 amino acids. CDR3 bases: TGTGCCAGCAGCGTAGGCCTTGCCGACAGCAACACTGAAGCTTTCTTT. Protein product: CASSVGLADSNTEAFF. The full variable domain, in which reference TRBV9 and TRBJ1-1 provide the parts outside the CDR3, is DSGVTQTPKHLITATGQRVTLRCSPRSGDLSVYWYQQSLDQGLQFLIQYYNGEERAKGNILERFSAQQFPDLHSELNLSSLELGDSALYFCASSVGLADSNTEAFFGQGTRLTVV.

V usage is TRBV9 and J usage is TRBJ1-2; no clear D. The V gene lost 4 bases and the J gene lost 4 bases, with 11 bases spanning the gap. The CDR3 covers 13 residues. Looked up from germline, CDR1 is SGDLS and CDR2 is YYNGEE. DNA of the CDR3: TGTGCCAGCAGCCCGGACTTGTCCTATGGCTACACCTTC. Protein: CASSPDLSYGYTF.